The 17 T cell receptor beta chains reported below all come from one sample, sequenced in a study of OX40 agonist ivuxolimab in advanced cancers. The method was immunoSEQ multiplex PCR; TCRdb's version includes in-frame clones alone and lacks a portion of them. The sample lists tens of thousands of clones; about 85% were seen once. Sequencing used CD4+ or CD8+ T cells sorted from blood, obtained in a trial of the OX40 agonist ivuxolimab. The receptors shown here come from an adult with an advanced solid tumor such as melanoma, head and neck, liver or kidney cancer.

The chain carries TRBV6-5 and TRBJ1-4, with TRBD1 identical over 10 bases. Germline CDR1 is MNHEY and CDR2 is SVGAGI. The CDR3 loop spans 14 amino acids. Trimming removed 5 bases from V and 8 bases from J; junction bases left unmatched: 5. CDR3 protein: CASSPGQGWEKLFF. The DNA for the CDR3 is TGTGCCAGCAGTCCGGGACAGGGGTGGGAAAAACTGTTTTTT.

The J gene is TRBJ1-3, the V gene TRBV4-3, with D unresolved. Germline-derived CDR1 and CDR2 are LGHNA and YSLEER. Trimming cost V 1 base and J 0 bases, with 19 bases left between them. The CDR3 consists of 19 residues. The CDR3 region has the DNA TGCGCCAGCAGCCAAGGGTCAATTCTGGGAACAGACTCTGGAAACACCATATATTTT. As protein: CASSQGSILGTDSGNTIYF.

V is TRBV27 and J is TRBJ2-1; 9 bases fit TRBD1. The CDR3 runs to 13 residues. V lost 8 bases and J lost 10; bases outside the gene matches: 9. Germline V gene data show CDR1 as MNHEY and CDR2 as SMNVEV (reference sequence). The CDR3 sequence: CASGGDRVTEQFF. DNA for the CDR3: TGTGCCAGCGGGGGGGACAGGGTAACCGAGCAGTTCTTC.

This clone has only a few counts. This chain links TRBV2 with TRBJ1-1; no firm D call. This CDR3 has 17 amino acids. V dropped 9 bases and J dropped 0 bases, with 23 bases sitting between them. The V gene's germline CDR1 is SNHLY and CDR2 FYNNEI. CDR3 sequence reads: CARVSGSLSGMNTEAFF. The CDR3 DNA reads as TGTGCCAGGGTATCTGGATCCCTGTCTGGCATGAACACTGAAGCTTTCTTT.

This clone has a handful of counts. The rearrangement uses TRBV7-3 and TRBJ2-3; TRBD1 agrees at 12 bases. The V gene's germline CDR1 is SGHTA and CDR2 FQGTGA. Germline trimming cut 9 bases from V and 7 bases from J; bases unmatched to any gene: 5. The CDR3 has 13 amino acids. The CDR3 here is CASGTGGRNTQYF. The CDR3 nucleotides read TGTGCCAGTGGGACAGGGGGCAGGAATACGCAGTATTTT.

J is TRBJ2-3 and V is TRBV4-1; 11 nucleotides agree with TRBD1. J was trimmed by 3 bases and V by 1 base; bases with no gene match: 6. Germline-derived CDR1 and CDR2 are MGHRA and YSYEKL. There are 17 residues in the CDR3. The CDR3 sequence: CASSQVGRDRGTDTQYF. For the CDR3, the DNA is TGCGCCAGCAGCCAAGTCGGGAGGGACAGGGGGACAGATACGCAGTATTTT.

The chain joins TRBV11-3 to TRBJ2-1; 14 positions agree with TRBD2. This CDR3 contains 15 residues. CDR1 is SGHNT and CDR2 is YENEEA in the germline V gene. The trim removed 3 bases at V and 9 bases at J, leaving 4 bases unmatched. Here the CDR3 DNA reads TGTGCCAGCAGCTTGGGACTAGCGGGAGTAACTGAGCAGTTCTTC. Translating gives CASSLGLAGVTEQFF.

V gene TRBV6-4 combines with J gene TRBJ2-1, with D possibly matching TRBD2 (6 bases). The ends were cut back, 4 bases at V and 0 bases at J, with 16 bases in the middle. The CDR3 extends over 17 amino acids. Germline loops: CDR1 MRHNA, CDR2 SNTAGT. For the CDR3, the DNA is TGTGCCAGCAGTGTCCAACCCCTCGGGAGCTCCTACAATGAGCAGTTCTTC. Protein sequence: CASSVQPLGSSYNEQFF.

Notes on this clone: One end of the junction does not line up with germline, which may come from a read error. This chain connects TRBV7-7 to TRBJ2-1, with TRBD2 matching over 9 bases. Germline V gene lookup returns CDR1 SSHAT and CDR2 FNYEAQ (reference sequence). This CDR3 spans 16 amino acids. The CDR3 DNA is TGTGCTAGCAGCTTAGCCCTGACTAGCGGAATCAATGAGCAGTTCTTC. Amino acid sequence: CASSLALTSGINEQFF.

The chain has TRBV28 and TRBJ2-2; the match to TRBD2 covers 8 bases. CDR3 length: 16 amino acids. V lost 5 bases and J lost 7; bases outside the gene matches: 12. CDR1 is MDHEN and CDR2 is SYDVKM in the germline V gene. The CDR3 spells CASSPTRAGVVGELFF. The CDR3 DNA follows: TGTGCCAGCAGTCCAACACGAGCGGGAGTTGTCGGGGAGCTGTTTTTT.

The V and J genes are TRBV2 and TRBJ2-2; the D call may be TRBD1 or TRBD2 (6 bases each). From germline, CDR1 is SNHLY and CDR2 FYNNEI. Trimming removed 6 bases from V and 2 bases from J, with 13 bases in between. This CDR3 is 15 amino acids long. The CDR3 sequence: CASSDWGANTGELFF. For the CDR3, the DNA is TGTGCCAGCAGCGACTGGGGGGCCAACACCGGGGAGCTGTTTTTT.

V usage is TRBV7-9 and J usage is TRBJ1-2, with D maybe TRBD1 (5 bases). CDR3 length equals 13 residues. In germline, CDR1 is SEHNR, CDR2 FQNEAQ (reference sequence). V was pared by 4 bases and J by 4 bases, with 10 bases between. CDR3 sequence (DNA): TGTGCCAGCAGCTCCAGGGTACGCTATGGCTACACCTTC. The encoded protein is CASSSRVRYGYTF.

This chain uses TRBV27 with TRBJ2-2, with 12 bases lining up with TRBD2. Germline values: CDR1 MNHEY, CDR2 SMNVEV (reference sequence). CDR3 length: 20 residues. With 4 bases clipped from V and 0 bases from J, the junction kept 12 bases outside the gene matches. CDR3 amino acids: CASSYYTPTSGGANTGELFF. The CDR3 nucleotides are TGTGCCAGCAGTTACTATACCCCGACTAGCGGGGGCGCGAACACCGGGGAGCTGTTTTTT.

This clone turned up a few times. V and J are TRBV5-8 and TRBJ2-5; 10 bases match TRBD2. The germline gives CDR1 SGHTS, CDR2 YDEGEE. V was clipped by 4 bases and J by 9 bases; unmatched bases: 12. This CDR3 region has 15 residues. The CDR3 nucleotides are TGTGCCAGCAGCCGTCGGACTAGCGGCGCAGGGGCCCAGTACTTC. Its protein product is CASSRRTSGAGAQYF.

The chain employs TRBV2 and TRBJ1-4; 9 positions match TRBD1. The CDR3 runs to 13 residues. Germline V gene lookup returns CDR1 SNHLY and CDR2 FYNNEI. V dropped 3 bases and J dropped 9; count of bases not matched to a gene: 2. The CDR3 reads CASSEGTGQKLFF. The CDR3 DNA reads TGTGCCAGCAGTGAGGGGACAGGGCAAAAACTGTTTTTT. The full variable domain, rest sourced from reference TRBV2 and TRBJ1-4, is EPEVTQTPSHQVTQMGQEVILRCVPISNHLYFYWYRQILGQKVEFLVSFYNNEISEKSEIFDDQFSVERPDGSNFTLKIRSTKLEDSAMYFCASSEGTGQKLFFGSGTQLSVL.

This chain joins TRBV2 and TRBJ2-1; a possible D gene is TRBD1 (6 bases). The ends were cut back, 6 bases at V and 6 bases at J, with 9 bases in the middle. CDR3 size: 12 residues. Germline lookup yields CDR1 SNHLY and CDR2 FYNNEI. CDR3 in amino acids: CASSIQGNEQFF. In nucleotides, the CDR3 is TGTGCCAGCAGCATACAGGGCAATGAGCAGTTCTTC. Together with reference TRBV2 and TRBJ2-1, the CDR3 gives the full variable domain: EPEVTQTPSHQVTQMGQEVILRCVPISNHLYFYWYRQILGQKVEFLVSFYNNEISEKSEIFDDQFSVERPDGSNFTLKIRSTKLEDSAMYFCASSIQGNEQFFGPGTRLTVL.

This clone has just one count. V and J are TRBV28 and TRBJ2-3; 8 nucleotides agree with TRBD2. CDR3 length: 17 residues. V gave up 7 bases and J gave up 7 bases; unmatched junction bases: 19. Per germline, CDR1 MDHEN and CDR2 SYDVKM. This CDR3 reads CASTPAPGGDLSYTQYF. Written as DNA, the CDR3 is TGTGCCAGCACTCCCGCGCCGGGGGGGGACTTGTCTTATACGCAGTATTTT. Using reference TRBV28 and TRBJ2-3 for the parts outside the CDR3, the full variable domain is DVKVTQSSRYLVKRTGEKVFLECVQDMDHENMFWYRQDPGLGLRLIYFSYDVKMKEKGDIPEGYSVSREKKERFSLILESASTNQTSMYLCASTPAPGGDLSYTQYFGPGTRLTVL.